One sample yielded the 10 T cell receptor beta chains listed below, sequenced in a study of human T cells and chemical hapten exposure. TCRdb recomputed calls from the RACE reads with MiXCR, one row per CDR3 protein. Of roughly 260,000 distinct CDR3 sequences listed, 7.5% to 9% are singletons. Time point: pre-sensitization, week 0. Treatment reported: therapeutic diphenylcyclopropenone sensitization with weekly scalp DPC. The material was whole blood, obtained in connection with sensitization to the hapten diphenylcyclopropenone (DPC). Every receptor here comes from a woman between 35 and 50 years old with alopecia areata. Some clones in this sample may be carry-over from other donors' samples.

CDR3 nucleotides: TGCAGTGCTACCCCCGGACAGGGAGATTCACCCCTCCACTTT. Residues: CSATPGQGDSPLHF. V usage is TRBV20-1 and J usage is TRBJ1-6; 8 bases agree with TRBD1. Looked up from germline, CDR1 is DFQATT and CDR2 is SNEGSKA (reference sequence). The CDR3 runs to 14 residues. Trimming took 4 bases from V and 8 from J; bases not matched to a gene: 7.

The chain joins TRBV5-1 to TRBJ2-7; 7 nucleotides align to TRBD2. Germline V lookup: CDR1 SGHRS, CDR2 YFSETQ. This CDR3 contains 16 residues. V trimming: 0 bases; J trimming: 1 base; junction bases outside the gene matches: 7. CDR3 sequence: CASSLAPLAASYEQYF. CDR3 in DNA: TGCGCCAGCAGCTTGGCCCCGCTAGCGGCTTCCTACGAGCAGTACTTC.

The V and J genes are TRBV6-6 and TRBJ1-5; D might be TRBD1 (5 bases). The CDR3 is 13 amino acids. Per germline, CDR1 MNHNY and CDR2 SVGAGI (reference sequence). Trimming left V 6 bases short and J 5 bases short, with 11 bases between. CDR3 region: CASRLGTYQPQHF. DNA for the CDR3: TGTGCCAGCAGGCTAGGGACGTATCAGCCCCAGCATTTT.

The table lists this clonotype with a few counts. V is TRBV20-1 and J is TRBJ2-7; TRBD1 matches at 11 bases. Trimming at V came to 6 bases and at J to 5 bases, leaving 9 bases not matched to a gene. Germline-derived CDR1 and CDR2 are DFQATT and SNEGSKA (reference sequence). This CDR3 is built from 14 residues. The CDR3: CSAPQDRGRNEQYF. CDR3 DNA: TGCAGTGCCCCCCAGGACAGGGGGCGCAACGAGCAGTACTTC.

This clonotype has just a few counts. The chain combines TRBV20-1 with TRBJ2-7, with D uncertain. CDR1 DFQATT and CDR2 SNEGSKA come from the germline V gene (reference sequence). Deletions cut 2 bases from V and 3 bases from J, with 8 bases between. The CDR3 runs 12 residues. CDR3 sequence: CSARLSSYEQYF. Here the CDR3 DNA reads TGCAGTGCTAGACTATCCAGCTACGAGCAGTACTTC.

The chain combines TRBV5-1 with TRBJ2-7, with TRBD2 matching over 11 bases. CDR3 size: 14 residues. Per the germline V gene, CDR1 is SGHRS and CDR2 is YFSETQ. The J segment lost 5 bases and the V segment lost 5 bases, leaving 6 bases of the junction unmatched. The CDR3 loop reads CASRRLAGGDEQYF. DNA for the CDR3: TGCGCCAGCAGACGCCTAGCGGGAGGTGACGAGCAGTACTTC.

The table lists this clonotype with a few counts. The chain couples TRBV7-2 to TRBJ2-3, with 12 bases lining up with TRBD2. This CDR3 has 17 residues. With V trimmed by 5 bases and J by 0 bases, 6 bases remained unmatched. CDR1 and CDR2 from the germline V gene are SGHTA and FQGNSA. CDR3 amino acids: CASSSGTSGPSTDTQYF. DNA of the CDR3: TGTGCCAGCAGCAGCGGGACTAGCGGGCCTAGCACAGATACGCAGTATTTT.

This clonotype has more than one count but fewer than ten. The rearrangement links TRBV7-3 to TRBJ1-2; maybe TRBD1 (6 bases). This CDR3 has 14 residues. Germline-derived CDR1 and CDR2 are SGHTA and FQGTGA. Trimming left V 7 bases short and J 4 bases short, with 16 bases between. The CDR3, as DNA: TGTGCCAGCACCCAGGACAGTGGGGTCTATGGCTACACCTTC. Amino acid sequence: CASTQDSGVYGYTF.

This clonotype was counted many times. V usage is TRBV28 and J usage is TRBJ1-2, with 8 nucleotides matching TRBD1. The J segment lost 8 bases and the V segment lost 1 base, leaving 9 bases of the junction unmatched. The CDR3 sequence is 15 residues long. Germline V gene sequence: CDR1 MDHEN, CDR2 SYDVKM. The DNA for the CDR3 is TGTGCCAGCAGTTTATCGGACACCGGGACAGGCGGCTACACCTTC. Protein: CASSLSDTGTGGYTF.

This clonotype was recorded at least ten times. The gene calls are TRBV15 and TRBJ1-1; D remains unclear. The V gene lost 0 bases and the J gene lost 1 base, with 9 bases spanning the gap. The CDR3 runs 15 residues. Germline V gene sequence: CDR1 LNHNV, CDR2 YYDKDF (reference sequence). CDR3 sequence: CATSRDLAGNTEAFF. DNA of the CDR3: TGTGCCACCAGCAGAGATTTGGCTGGGAACACTGAAGCTTTCTTT.